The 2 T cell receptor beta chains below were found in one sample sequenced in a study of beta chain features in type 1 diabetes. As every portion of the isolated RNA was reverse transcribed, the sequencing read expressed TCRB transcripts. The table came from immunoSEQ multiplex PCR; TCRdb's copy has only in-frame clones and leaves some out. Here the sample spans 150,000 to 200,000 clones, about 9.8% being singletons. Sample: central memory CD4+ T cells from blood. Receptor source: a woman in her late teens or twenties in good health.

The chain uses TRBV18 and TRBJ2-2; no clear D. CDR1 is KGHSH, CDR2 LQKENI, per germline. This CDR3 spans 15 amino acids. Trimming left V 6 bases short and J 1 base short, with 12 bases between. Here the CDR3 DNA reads TGTGCCAGCTCTCCCCCCCCAGGGAACACCGGGGAGCTGTTTTTT. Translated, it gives CASSPPPGNTGELFF.

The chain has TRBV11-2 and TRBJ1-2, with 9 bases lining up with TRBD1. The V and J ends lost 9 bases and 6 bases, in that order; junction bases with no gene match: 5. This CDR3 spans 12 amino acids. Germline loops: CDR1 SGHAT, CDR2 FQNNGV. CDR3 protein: CASMRDRDGYTF. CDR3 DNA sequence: TGTGCCAGTATGCGGGACAGGGATGGCTACACCTTC.